The present entry profiles one T cell receptor beta chain with its context. CDR3 length: 14 amino acids. CDR1 is MNHEY and CDR2 is SVGAGI in the germline V gene. Germline trimming cut 8 bases from V and 4 bases from J; bases unmatched to any gene: 5. The data originate from a study of blood T cell repertoires in COVID-19. Across the whole study: Both acute and convalescent COVID-19 samples were obtained from the United States, Italy and Spain. Sources were T cells, B-cell-depleted T cells, or PBMCs; the material itself was cDNA or gDNA.

The authors' processing: Researchers report that nucleated cell counts were estimated from reference gene primer amplification. Clones were sequenced by immunoSEQ multiplex PCR, and TCRdb holds only the in-frame ones, with some missing. V, J and clone size derive from that table, while D and trimming were established from the DNA sequence. The sample lists 70,000 to 100,000 clones; 82% were seen once. The V gene is TRBV6-5, the J gene TRBJ1-3; 10 bases match TRBD1. The sequenced sample consisted of peripheral blood. The receptor comes from a man aged 45 to 65 with active or convalescent COVID-19. In nucleotides, the CDR3 is TGTGCCAGCCCTAGGACAGGGGGAGGAAACACCATATATTTT. Protein sequence: CASPRTGGGNTIYF.